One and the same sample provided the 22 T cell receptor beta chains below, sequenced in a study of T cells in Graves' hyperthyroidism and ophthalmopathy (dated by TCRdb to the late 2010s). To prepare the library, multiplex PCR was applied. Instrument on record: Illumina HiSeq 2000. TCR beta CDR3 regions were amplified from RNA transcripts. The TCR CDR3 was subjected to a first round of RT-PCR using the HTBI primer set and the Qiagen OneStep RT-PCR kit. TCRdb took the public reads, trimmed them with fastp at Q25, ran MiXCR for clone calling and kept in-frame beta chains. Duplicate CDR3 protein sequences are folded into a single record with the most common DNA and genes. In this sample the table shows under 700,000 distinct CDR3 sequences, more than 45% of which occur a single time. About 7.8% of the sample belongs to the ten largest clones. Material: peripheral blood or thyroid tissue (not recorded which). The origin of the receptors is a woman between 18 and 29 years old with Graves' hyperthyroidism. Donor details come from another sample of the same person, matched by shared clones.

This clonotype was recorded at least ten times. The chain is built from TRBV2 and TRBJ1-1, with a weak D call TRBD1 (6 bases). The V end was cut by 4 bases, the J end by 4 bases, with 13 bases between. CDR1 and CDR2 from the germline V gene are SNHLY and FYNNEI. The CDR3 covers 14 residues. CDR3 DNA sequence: TGTGCCAGCAGTGTAGGGGGTATGGGCACTGAAGCTTTCTTT. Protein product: CASSVGGMGTEAFF.

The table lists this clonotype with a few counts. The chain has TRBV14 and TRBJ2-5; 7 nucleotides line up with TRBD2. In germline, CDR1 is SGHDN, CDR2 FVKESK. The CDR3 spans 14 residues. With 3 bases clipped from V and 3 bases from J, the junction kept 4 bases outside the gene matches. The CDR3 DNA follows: TGTGCCAGCAGCCACATGCTAGCGGAAGAGACCCAGTACTTC. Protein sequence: CASSHMLAEETQYF.

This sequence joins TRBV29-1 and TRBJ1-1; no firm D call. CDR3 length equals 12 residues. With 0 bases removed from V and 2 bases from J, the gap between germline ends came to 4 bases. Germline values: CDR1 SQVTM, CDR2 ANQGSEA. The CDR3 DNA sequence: TGCAGCGTTGAAGACCCTAACACTGAAGCTTTCTTT. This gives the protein CSVEDPNTEAFF. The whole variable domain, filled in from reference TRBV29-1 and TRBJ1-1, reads SAVISQKPSRDICQRGTSLTIQCQVDSQVTMMFWYRQQPGQSLTLIATANQGSEATYESGFVIDKFPISRPNLTFSTLTVSNMSPEDSSIYLCSVEDPNTEAFFGQGTRLTVV.

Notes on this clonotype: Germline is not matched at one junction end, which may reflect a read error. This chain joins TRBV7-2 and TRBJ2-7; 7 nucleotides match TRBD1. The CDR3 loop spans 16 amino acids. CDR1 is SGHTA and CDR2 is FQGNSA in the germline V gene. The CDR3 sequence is CASSPLGGQGDYEQYF. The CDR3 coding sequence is TGCGCCAGCAGTCCTCTCGGCGGGCAGGGGGACTACGAGCAGTACTTC.

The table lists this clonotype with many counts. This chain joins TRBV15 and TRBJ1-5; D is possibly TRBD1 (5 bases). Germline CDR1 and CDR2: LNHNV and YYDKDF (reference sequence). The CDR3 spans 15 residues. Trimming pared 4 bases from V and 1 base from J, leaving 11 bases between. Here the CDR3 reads CATSKGRDSNQPQHF. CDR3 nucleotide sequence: TGTGCCACCAGCAAGGGCAGGGACAGCAATCAGCCCCAGCATTTT.

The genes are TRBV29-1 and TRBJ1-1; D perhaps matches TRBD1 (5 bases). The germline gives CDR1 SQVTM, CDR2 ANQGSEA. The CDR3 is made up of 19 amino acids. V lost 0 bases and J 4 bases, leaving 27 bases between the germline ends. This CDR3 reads CSVEDRGRLAGHGITEAFF. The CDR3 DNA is TGCAGCGTTGAAGATCGGGGCCGCCTCGCCGGTCACGGTATCACTGAAGCTTTCTTT.

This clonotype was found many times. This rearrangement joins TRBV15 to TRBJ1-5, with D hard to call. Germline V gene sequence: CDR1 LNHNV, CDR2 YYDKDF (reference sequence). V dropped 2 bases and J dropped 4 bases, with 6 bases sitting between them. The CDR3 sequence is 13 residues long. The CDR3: CATSRPPNQPQHF. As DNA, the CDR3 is TGTGCCACCAGCAGACCACCGAATCAGCCCCAGCATTTT.

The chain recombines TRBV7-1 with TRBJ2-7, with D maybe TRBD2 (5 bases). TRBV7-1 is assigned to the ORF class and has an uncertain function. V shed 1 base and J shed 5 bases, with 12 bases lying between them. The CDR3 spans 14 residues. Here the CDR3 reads CASSSVPGTNEQYF. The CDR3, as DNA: TGTGCCAGCAGCTCAGTGCCGGGAACGAACGAGCAGTACTTC.

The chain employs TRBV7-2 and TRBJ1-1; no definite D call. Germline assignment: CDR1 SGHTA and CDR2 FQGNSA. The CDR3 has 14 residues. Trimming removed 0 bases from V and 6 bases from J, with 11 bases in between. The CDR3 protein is CASSLAGRRAEAFF. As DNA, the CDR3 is TGTGCCAGCAGCTTAGCAGGGCGTCGGGCTGAAGCTTTCTTT.

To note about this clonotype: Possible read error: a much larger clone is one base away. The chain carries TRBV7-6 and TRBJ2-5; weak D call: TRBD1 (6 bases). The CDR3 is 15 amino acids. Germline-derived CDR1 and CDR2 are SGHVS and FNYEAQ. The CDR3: CASSFYRDPQEAQYF. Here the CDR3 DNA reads TGTGCCAGCAGCTTCTACAGGGACCCTCAAGAGGCCCAGTACTTC.

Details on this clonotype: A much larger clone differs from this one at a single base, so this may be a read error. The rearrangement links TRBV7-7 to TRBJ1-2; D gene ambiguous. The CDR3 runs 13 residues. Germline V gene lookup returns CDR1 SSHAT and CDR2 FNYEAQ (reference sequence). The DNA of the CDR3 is TGTGCCGGCAGCCCCCTAGCTAACTATGGCTACACCTTC. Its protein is CAGSPLANYGYTF.

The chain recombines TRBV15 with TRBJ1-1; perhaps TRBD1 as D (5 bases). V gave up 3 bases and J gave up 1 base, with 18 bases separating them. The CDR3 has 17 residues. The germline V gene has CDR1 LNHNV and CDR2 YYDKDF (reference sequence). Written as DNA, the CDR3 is TGTGCCACCAGCAGCCGTAAGGGACTAGCGGGGAACACTGAAGCTTTCTTT. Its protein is CATSSRKGLAGNTEAFF.

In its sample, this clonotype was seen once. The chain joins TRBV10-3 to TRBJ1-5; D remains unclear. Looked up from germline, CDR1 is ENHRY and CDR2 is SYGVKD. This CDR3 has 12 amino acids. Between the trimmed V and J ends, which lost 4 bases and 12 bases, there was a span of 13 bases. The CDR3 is CAISGMGSDQHF. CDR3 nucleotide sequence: TGTGCCATCAGTGGGATGGGGTCGGACCAGCATTTT.

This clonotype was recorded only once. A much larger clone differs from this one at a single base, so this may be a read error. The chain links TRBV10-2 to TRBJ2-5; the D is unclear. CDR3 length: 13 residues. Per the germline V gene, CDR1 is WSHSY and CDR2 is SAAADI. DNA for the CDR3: TGTGCCAGCAGTTCTCGCCACGCGAGGATCCAGTACTTC. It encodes CASSSRHARIQYF.

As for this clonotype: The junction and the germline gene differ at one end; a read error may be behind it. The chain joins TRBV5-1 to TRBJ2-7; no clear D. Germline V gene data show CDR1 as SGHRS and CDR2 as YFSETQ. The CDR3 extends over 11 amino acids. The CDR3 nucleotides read TGTGCCAGCAGCGCCATCCGCGAGCAGTACTTC. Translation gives CASSAIREQYF. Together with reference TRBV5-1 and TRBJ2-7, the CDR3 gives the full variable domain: KAGVTQTPRYLIKTRGQQVTLSCSPISGHRSVSWYQQTPGQGLQFLFEYFSETQRNKGNFPGRFSGRQFSNSRSEMNVSTLELGDSALYLCASSAIREQYFGPGTRLTVT.

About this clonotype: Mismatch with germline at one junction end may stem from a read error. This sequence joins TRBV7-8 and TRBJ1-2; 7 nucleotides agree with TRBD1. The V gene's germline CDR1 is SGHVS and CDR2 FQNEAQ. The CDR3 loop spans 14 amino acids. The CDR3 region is CASGLQGTVYGYTF. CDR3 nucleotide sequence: TGTGCCAGCGGCTTACAGGGGACAGTCTATGGCTACACCTTC. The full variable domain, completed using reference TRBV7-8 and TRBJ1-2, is GAGVSQSPRYKVAKRGQDVALRCDPISGHVSLFWYQQALGQGPEFLTYFQNEAQLDKSGLPSDRFFAERPEGSVSTLKIQRTQQEDSAVYLCASGLQGTVYGYTFGSGTRLTVV.

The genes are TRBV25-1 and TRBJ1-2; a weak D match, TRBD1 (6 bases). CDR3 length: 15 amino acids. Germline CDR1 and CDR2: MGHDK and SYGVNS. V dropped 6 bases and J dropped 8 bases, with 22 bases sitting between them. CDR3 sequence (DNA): TGTGCCAGCAGCCAAGACCGAAGGGGGGCGCGAGGCTACACCTTC. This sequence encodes CASSQDRRGARGYTF.

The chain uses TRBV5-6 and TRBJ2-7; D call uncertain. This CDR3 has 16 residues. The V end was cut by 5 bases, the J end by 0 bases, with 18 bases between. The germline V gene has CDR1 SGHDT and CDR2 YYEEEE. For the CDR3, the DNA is TGTGCCAGCAGTTCCCCTGGCAGGCTGGGCTCCTACGAGCAGTACTTC. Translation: CASSSPGRLGSYEQYF.

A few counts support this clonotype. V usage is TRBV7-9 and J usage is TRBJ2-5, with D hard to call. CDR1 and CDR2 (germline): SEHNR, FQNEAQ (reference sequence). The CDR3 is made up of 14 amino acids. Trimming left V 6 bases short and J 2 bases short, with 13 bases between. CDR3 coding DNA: TGTGCCAGCAGTTTAATCGGAATACAAGAGACCCAGTACTTC. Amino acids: CASSLIGIQETQYF. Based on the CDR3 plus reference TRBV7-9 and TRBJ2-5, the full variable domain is DTGVSQNPRHKITKRGQNVTFRCDPISEHNRLYWYRQTLGQGPEFLTYFQNEAQLEKSRLLSDRFSAERPKGSFSTLEIQRTEQGDSAMYLCASSLIGIQETQYFGPGTRLLVL.

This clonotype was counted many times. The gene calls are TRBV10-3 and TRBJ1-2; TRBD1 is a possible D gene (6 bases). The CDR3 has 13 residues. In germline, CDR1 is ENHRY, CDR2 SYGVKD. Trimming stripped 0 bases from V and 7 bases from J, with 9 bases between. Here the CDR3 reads CAISESQGPGYTF. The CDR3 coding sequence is TGTGCCATCAGTGAGTCCCAGGGGCCTGGCTACACCTTC.

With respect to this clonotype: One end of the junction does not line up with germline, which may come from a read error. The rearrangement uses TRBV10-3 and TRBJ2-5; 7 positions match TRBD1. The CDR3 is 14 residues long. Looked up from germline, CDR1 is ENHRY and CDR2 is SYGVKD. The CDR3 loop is CASSYKGAQETQYF. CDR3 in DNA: TGTGCCAGCAGTTACAAGGGGGCGCAAGAGACCCAGTACTTC.

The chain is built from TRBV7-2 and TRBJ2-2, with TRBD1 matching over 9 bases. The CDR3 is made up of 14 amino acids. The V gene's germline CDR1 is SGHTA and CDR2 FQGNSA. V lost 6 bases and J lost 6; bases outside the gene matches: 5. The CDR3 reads CASSIQGAAGELFF. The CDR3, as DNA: TGTGCCAGCAGTATACAGGGGGCAGCCGGGGAGCTGTTTTTT.